A single count supports the clone carrying this T cell receptor (beta chain). Its antigen is not known. A J-beta primer mix and a sample-barcoded 5' primer were used in a second PCR of about 7 to 12 cycles. TCRdb reprocessed the 5' RACE reads with MiXCR, giving one entry per CDR3 protein. The sample yields roughly 800,000 distinct CDR3 sequences, around a quarter seen once. Isolated per sample were at least 7 million PBMCs. The data were obtained in a study of blood T cells in healthy people across ages. General observations from the study: The CMV status of each donor remained undetermined, and this could have confounded shifts in expanded clonotypes. A conclusive naive versus antigen-experienced comparison was prevented by the unsorted PBMCs. The recorded TCR beta diversity per million T cells decreased in a roughly linear manner with age.

Germline V gene sequence: CDR1 LGHDT, CDR2 YNNKEL (reference sequence). With 5 bases removed from V and 3 bases from J, the gap between germline ends came to 11 bases. The CDR3 spans 14 residues. The same sample was also used in a study of T cells of mothers and their children.

Sequenced sample: blood. The J gene is TRBJ2-4, the V gene TRBV3-1; D might be TRBD2 (6 bases). The sequence derives from a boy aged 5 to 17 in good health. The CDR3 coding sequence is TGTGCCAGCAGCGGGGAGGCTTACAAAAACATTCAGTACTTC. This encodes CASSGEAYKNIQYF. The full variable domain, rest sourced from reference TRBV3-1 and TRBJ2-4, is DTAVSQTPKYLVTQMGNDKSIKCEQNLGHDTMYWYKQDSKKFLKIMFSYNNKELIINETVPNRFSPKSPDKAHLNLHINSLELGDSAVYFCASSGEAYKNIQYFGAGTRLSVL.